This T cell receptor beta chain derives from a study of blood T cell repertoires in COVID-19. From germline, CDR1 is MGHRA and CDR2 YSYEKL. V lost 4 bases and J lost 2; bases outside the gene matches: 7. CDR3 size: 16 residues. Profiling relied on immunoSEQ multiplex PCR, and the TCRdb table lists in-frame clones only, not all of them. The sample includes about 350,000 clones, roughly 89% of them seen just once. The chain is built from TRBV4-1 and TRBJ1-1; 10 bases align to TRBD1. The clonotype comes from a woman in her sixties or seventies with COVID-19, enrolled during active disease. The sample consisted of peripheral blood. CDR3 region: CASSPRDRGVNTEAFF. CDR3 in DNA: TGCGCCAGCAGCCCCCGGGACAGGGGAGTAAACACTGAAGCTTTCTTT.